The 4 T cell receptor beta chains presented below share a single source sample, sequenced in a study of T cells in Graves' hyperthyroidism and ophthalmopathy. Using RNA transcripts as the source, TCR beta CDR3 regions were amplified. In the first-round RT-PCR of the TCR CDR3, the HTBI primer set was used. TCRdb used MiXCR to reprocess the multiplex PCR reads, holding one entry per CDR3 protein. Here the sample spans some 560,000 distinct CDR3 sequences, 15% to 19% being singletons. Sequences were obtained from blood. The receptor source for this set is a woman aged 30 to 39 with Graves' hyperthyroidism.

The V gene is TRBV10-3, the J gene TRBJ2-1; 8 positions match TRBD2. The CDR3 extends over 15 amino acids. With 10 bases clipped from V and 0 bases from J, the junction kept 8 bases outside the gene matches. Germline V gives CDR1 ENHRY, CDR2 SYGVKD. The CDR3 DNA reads TGTGCCACCTGCGGGGGGCCTGGCTCCTACAATGAGCAGTTCTTC. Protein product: CATCGGPGSYNEQFF.

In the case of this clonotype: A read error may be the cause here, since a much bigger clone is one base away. CDR3 nucleotide sequence: TGTGCCAGCAGCGGACAGGGCTATGACTACACCTTC. This gives the protein CASSGQGYDYTF. V gene TRBV2 combines with J gene TRBJ1-2; 8 bases map to TRBD1. The CDR3 is 12 amino acids. The germline CDR1 and CDR2 sequences are SNHLY and FYNNEI.

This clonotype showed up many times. The DNA for the CDR3 is TGTGCCGCCACAGGGAATTCCTATGGCTACACCTTC. It yields the protein CAATGNSYGYTF. The chain uses TRBV30 and TRBJ1-2; possibly TRBD1 for D (6 bases). The CDR3 length is 12 residues. Germline V gene data show CDR1 as GTSNPN and CDR2 as SVGIG (reference sequence). The V gene lost 8 bases and the J gene lost 4 bases, with 14 bases spanning the gap. Complete variable domain (other parts from reference TRBV30 and TRBJ1-2): SQTIHQWPATLVQPVGSPLSLECTVEGTSNPNLYWYRQAAGRGLQLLFYSVGIGQISSEVPQNLSASRPQDRQFILSSKKLLLSDSGFYLCAATGNSYGYTFGSGTRLTVV.

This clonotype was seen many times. The CDR3 bases are TGTGCCAGCAGCGGACGGGAGCACCTACCTGAAGCTTTCTTT. It codes for CASSGREHLPEAFF. The gene calls are TRBV7-8 and TRBJ1-1; D remains unclear. Germline V gene sequence: CDR1 SGHVS, CDR2 FQNEAQ. Trimming cost V 5 bases and J 6 bases, with 16 bases left between them. This CDR3 is built from 14 residues.